These 5 T cell receptor beta chains were sequenced from one sample in a study of cytomegalovirus exposure and HLA in healthy donors. The PCR made use of 60 Vbeta and 13 Jbeta primers. Produced via immunoSEQ multiplex PCR; TCRdb's table is partial and in-frame only. The sample records hundreds of thousands of clones, approximately 84% being singletons. Source material: PBMCs. The receptors shown here come from a woman aged 40 to 50 in good health and CMV-seronegative.

The chain's CDR3 is CSVVRDRGNTGELFF. Here the CDR3 DNA reads TGCAGCGTTGTAAGGGACAGGGGTAACACCGGGGAGCTGTTTTTT. The J gene is TRBJ2-2, the V gene TRBV29-1, with TRBD1 identical over 10 bases. Unmatched junction bases numbered 4, after V lost 4 bases and J lost 2 bases. Per germline, CDR1 SQVTM and CDR2 ANQGSEA. The CDR3 covers 15 residues.

This clone has only one observation. The rearrangement links TRBV7-9 to TRBJ2-5; 12 nucleotides align to TRBD2. V lost 6 bases and J lost 5; bases outside the gene matches: 4. Germline values: CDR1 SEHNR, CDR2 FQNEAQ (reference sequence). The CDR3 sequence is 14 residues long. The CDR3 here is CASSSGTSGETQYF. The CDR3 DNA reads TGTGCCAGCAGTTCCGGGACTAGCGGGGAGACCCAGTACTTC.

The chain employs TRBV6-1 and TRBJ2-3; D may be TRBD2 (5 bases). CDR3 size: 15 residues. The germline gives CDR1 MNHNS, CDR2 SASEGT. V was clipped by 7 bases and J by 0 bases, with 14 bases between them. CDR3 sequence: CASMDLALSTDTQYF. The DNA of the CDR3 is TGTGCCAGCATGGACTTGGCACTTAGCACAGATACGCAGTATTTT.

V gene TRBV19 combines with J gene TRBJ2-2, with TRBD1 identical over 12 bases. This CDR3 has 16 residues. The V gene's germline CDR1 is LNHDA and CDR2 SQIVND (reference sequence). The junction had 6 bases not matched to a gene; V was cut back by 4 bases and J by 6 bases. CDR3 DNA sequence: TGTGCCAGTAGTACTCGGGACAGGGGGCGCCCCGGGGAGCTGTTTTTT. This encodes CASSTRDRGRPGELFF.

The rearrangement joins TRBV7-9 to TRBJ1-2; 9 nucleotides line up with TRBD1. J lost 4 bases, V lost 4 bases, and 7 bases had no gene match. The length of the CDR3 is 15 residues. CDR1 and CDR2 from the germline V gene are SEHNR and FQNEAQ (reference sequence). In DNA form, the CDR3 reads TGTGCCAGCAGCTCCGGACAGGGGAGTATCTATGGCTACACCTTC. As protein: CASSSGQGSIYGYTF.